Following are 18 T cell receptor beta chains from one sample sequenced in a study of cytomegalovirus exposure and HLA in healthy donors. The study ran its PCR with 60 Vbeta and 13 Jbeta primers. Repertoires were generated with immunoSEQ multiplex PCR, while TCRdb's copy carries only in-frame clones and drops some. The sample carries hundreds of thousands of clones, roughly four fifths recorded once. The sequenced sample consisted of PBMCs. These receptors were collected from a woman in her thirties or forties in good health and CMV-seronegative.

This clone was found a few times. The chain carries TRBV5-1 and TRBJ1-3; D uncertain. The germline gives CDR1 SGHRS, CDR2 YFSETQ. The CDR3 is 15 amino acids. Trimming cost V 4 bases and J 2 bases, with 13 bases left between them. The CDR3 coding sequence is TGCGCCAGCAGCGTGACCGGCACTACTGGAAACACCATATATTTT. This encodes CASSVTGTTGNTIYF.

This clone was seen more than once but under ten times. This sequence joins TRBV4-3 and TRBJ2-7; the match to TRBD1 covers 8 bases. Trimming removed 2 bases from V and 5 bases from J; junction bases left unmatched: 8. Per the germline V gene, CDR1 is LGHNA and CDR2 is YSLEER. This CDR3 has 15 residues. The CDR3 DNA reads as TGCGCCAGCAGCCAATCAGGACAGGGCCTAGACGAGCAGTACTTC. Protein: CASSQSGQGLDEQYF.

The CDR3 sequence is CASSPRGVSASGSGEQYF. CDR3 DNA: TGTGCCAGCAGTCCCAGGGGGGTGAGTGCGTCCGGGTCGGGCGAGCAGTACTTC. The chain has TRBV27 and TRBJ2-7; tentatively, D is TRBD1 (7 bases). This CDR3 is built from 18 residues. The germline V gene encodes CDR1 MNHEY and CDR2 SMNVEV (reference sequence). V shed 5 bases and J shed 6 bases, with 29 bases lying between them.

The chain links TRBV6-6 to TRBJ2-5; D is unresolved. CDR3 size: 12 residues. The V gene lost 8 bases and the J gene lost 0 bases, with 7 bases spanning the gap. Germline V lookup: CDR1 MNHNY, CDR2 SVGAGI (reference sequence). The CDR3 loop is CASSSDQETQYF. CDR3 nucleotide sequence: TGTGCCAGCTCCAGCGACCAAGAGACCCAGTACTTC.

The chain couples TRBV12-5 to TRBJ2-2; D is ambiguous. Germline CDR1 reads LGHNT; CDR2 reads FRNRAP. The CDR3 covers 14 residues. V dropped 0 bases and J dropped 7 bases, with 9 bases sitting between them. DNA for the CDR3: TGTGCTAGTGGTTTGGTACCCGCAGGCGGGGAGCTGTTTTTT. Its translation is CASGLVPAGGELFF.

The sample holds one count of this clone. The chain links TRBV11-3 to TRBJ1-1, with 9 bases aligning to TRBD1. V lost 1 base to trimming and J lost 8 bases; unmatched junction nucleotides: 2. Germline CDR1 and CDR2: SGHNT and YENEEA. The CDR3 runs to 13 residues. CDR3 sequence: CASSLGTGGEAFF. In DNA form, the CDR3 reads TGTGCCAGCAGCTTAGGTACAGGGGGCGAAGCTTTCTTT.

V gene TRBV11-3 combines with J gene TRBJ2-2, with 10 bases matching TRBD2. This CDR3 spans 16 amino acids. The germline CDR1 and CDR2 sequences are SGHNT and YENEEA. Germline trimming cut 7 bases from V and 1 base from J; bases unmatched to any gene: 6. Here the CDR3 reads CASTFSGGQNTGELFF. The CDR3 nucleotides read TGTGCCAGCACCTTTAGCGGGGGGCAGAACACCGGGGAGCTGTTTTTT.

This chain uses TRBV5-3 with TRBJ2-5; possible D gene TRBD1, 5 bases. TRBV5-3 is an ORF; its function is uncertain. Trimming removed 0 bases from V and 6 bases from J, with 15 bases in between. This CDR3 is 15 amino acids long. CDR3 sequence: CARSLAAAGRKTQYF. The CDR3 bases are TGTGCCAGAAGCTTGGCGGCGGCAGGGCGAAAGACCCAGTACTTC.

The chain carries TRBV7-9 and TRBJ2-3; D perhaps matches TRBD1 (7 bases). The CDR3 consists of 16 residues. Germline V gene sequence: CDR1 SEHNR, CDR2 FQNEAQ (reference sequence). V was shortened by 3 bases and J by 3 bases, with 16 bases between the two germline ends. In DNA form, the CDR3 reads TGTGCCAGCAGCTTGCGGGAACAGGGGCCTACAGATACGCAGTATTTT. Protein product: CASSLREQGPTDTQYF. Using reference TRBV7-9 and TRBJ2-3 for the parts outside the CDR3, the full variable domain is DTGVSQNPRHKITKRGQNVTFRCDPISEHNRLYWYRQTLGQGPEFLTYFQNEAQLEKSRLLSDRFSAERPKGSFSTLEIQRTEQGDSAMYLCASSLREQGPTDTQYFGPGTRLTVL.

This rearrangement joins TRBV2 to TRBJ1-2, with D unresolved. There are 13 residues in the CDR3. CDR1 and CDR2 from the germline V gene are SNHLY and FYNNEI. V gave up 9 bases and J gave up 8 bases, with 19 bases separating them. The CDR3 DNA follows: TGTGCCAGTTGGAGGGTGACCCAACGAGGCTACACCTTC. Its protein is CASWRVTQRGYTF.

The rearrangement links TRBV11-1 to TRBJ2-7; 7 nucleotides match TRBD1. CDR3 size: 14 residues. V lost 2 bases to trimming and J lost 2 bases; unmatched junction nucleotides: 3. Germline CDR1 is SGHAT and CDR2 is FQDESV (reference sequence). In DNA, the CDR3 is TGTGCCAGCAGCTTATCACAGGGGACCTACGAGCAGTACTTC. Translated: CASSLSQGTYEQYF.

The chain carries TRBV7-8 and TRBJ2-5; D may be TRBD1 (5 bases). Germline V CDR1 and CDR2: SGHVS, FQNEAQ. The CDR3 contains 17 residues. V was clipped by 4 bases and J by 0 bases, with 18 bases between them. The CDR3 reads CASSSGVGPTNQETQYF. For the CDR3, the DNA is TGTGCCAGCAGCTCCGGCGTGGGGCCAACGAACCAAGAGACCCAGTACTTC.

The chain employs TRBV18 and TRBJ2-5; tentative D call: TRBD2 (6 bases). V lost 2 bases and J 2 bases, leaving 21 bases between the germline ends. The germline V gene has CDR1 KGHSH and CDR2 LQKENI. The CDR3 spans 18 residues. CDR3 in amino acids: CASSPVGTRTGSQETQYF. CDR3 DNA sequence: TGTGCCAGCTCACCAGTAGGGACTCGAACGGGATCTCAAGAGACCCAGTACTTC.

The rearrangement links TRBV25-1 to TRBJ1-3; no reliable D call. CDR3 length: 15 amino acids. Deletions cut 1 base from V and 0 bases from J, with 7 bases between. In germline, CDR1 is MGHDK, CDR2 SYGVNS. The CDR3, as DNA: TGTGCCAGCAGTGAATGGGAGAACTCTGGAAACACCATATATTTT. The encoded protein is CASSEWENSGNTIYF.

V usage is TRBV6-1 and J usage is TRBJ1-1; D not certain. Germline CDR1 reads MNHNS; CDR2 reads SASEGT. This CDR3 spans 15 amino acids. V lost 6 bases and J lost 1, with 15 bases in between. CDR3 nucleotide sequence: TGTGCCAGCAGGTTGCAGTCGGGTCCGAACACTGAAGCTTTCTTT. It is translated as CASRLQSGPNTEAFF.

In nucleotides, the CDR3 is TGTGCCAGTAGTATCGCTCTACCGGGACTAGCGGACTCAGCCTACGAGCAGTACTTC. Residues: CASSIALPGLADSAYEQYF. The genes are TRBV19 and TRBJ2-7; 11 nucleotides agree with TRBD2. The CDR3 is 19 amino acids. Trimming removed 3 bases from V and 2 bases from J; junction bases left unmatched: 15. Germline lookup yields CDR1 LNHDA and CDR2 SQIVND (reference sequence).

This clone has a single count. This chain connects TRBV5-1 to TRBJ2-5, with TRBD2 identical over 7 bases. V was clipped by 1 base and J by 1 base; unmatched bases: 4. CDR1 SGHRS and CDR2 YFSETQ come from the germline V gene. This CDR3 is 15 amino acids long. Here the CDR3 DNA reads TGCGCCAGCAGCTTGCTGTGGGGGGGCCAAGAGACCCAGTACTTC. Amino acid sequence: CASSLLWGGQETQYF.

A remark on this clone: This specimen includes other DNA sequences encoding the same CDR3. This chain uses TRBV9 with TRBJ1-6; the match to TRBD1 covers 12 bases. The germline V gene encodes CDR1 SGDLS and CDR2 YYNGEE. CDR3 size: 16 residues. J gave up 10 bases and V 0 bases, and 5 bases lay outside the gene matches. The DNA for the CDR3 is TGTGCCAGCAGCGTAGAGGGGACAGGGGGCAACTCACCCCTCCACTTT. Its protein is CASSVEGTGGNSPLHF.